This TCR beta chain comes out of a study of cytomegalovirus exposure and HLA in healthy donors. Study-wide findings and caveats: Accurate prediction of most subjects' HLA-A and HLA-B alleles from TCR beta sequences was reported. A later analysis associated 15,000 or so TCR beta sequences with HLA alleles at a 0.05 false discovery rate. Cytomegalovirus-associated TCR beta chains were listed, numbering 164. Later genetic work tied a missense DCLRE1C variant to beta-chain V and J trimming.

PCR was performed using 60 Vbeta and 13 Jbeta primers. Produced via immunoSEQ multiplex PCR; TCRdb's table is partial and in-frame only. The sample has around 150,000 clones, 80% to 90% seen once. With respect to this clone: As yet, its antigen is unknown.

CDR3 length: 15 residues. The V gene's germline CDR1 is LGHNA and CDR2 YNFKEQ. Unmatched junction bases numbered 5, after V lost 1 base and J lost 9 bases. This receptor was identified in a woman younger than 30 in good health and CMV-seronegative. The sample taken for sequencing was PBMCs. This chain uses TRBV4-2 with TRBJ1-6; 8 nucleotides align to TRBD1. The CDR3 sequence: CASSQVQGAVSPLHF. The CDR3 DNA follows: TGTGCCAGCAGCCAAGTGCAGGGGGCGGTTTCACCCCTCCACTTT.